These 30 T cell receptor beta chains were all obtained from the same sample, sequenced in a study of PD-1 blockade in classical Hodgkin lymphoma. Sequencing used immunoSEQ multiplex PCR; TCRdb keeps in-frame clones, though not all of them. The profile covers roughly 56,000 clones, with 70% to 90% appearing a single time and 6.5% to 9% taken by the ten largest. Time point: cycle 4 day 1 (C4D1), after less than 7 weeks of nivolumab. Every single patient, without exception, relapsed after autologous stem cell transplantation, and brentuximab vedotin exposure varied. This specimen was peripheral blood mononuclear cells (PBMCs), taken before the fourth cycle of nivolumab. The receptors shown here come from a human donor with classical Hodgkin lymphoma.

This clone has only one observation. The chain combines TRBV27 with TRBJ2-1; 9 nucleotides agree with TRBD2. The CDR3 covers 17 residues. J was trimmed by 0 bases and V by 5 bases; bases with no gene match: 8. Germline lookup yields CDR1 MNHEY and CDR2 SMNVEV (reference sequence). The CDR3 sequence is CASSILAGISSYNEQFF. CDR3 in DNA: TGTGCCAGCAGTATCCTAGCGGGGATCAGCTCCTACAATGAGCAGTTCTTC.

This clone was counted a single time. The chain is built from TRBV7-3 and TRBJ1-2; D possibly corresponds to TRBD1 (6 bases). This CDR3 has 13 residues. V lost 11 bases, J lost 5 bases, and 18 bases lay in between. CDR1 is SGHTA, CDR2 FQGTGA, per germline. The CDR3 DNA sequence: TGTGCCTCGCAAAGGGGGGGCCCTTATGGCTACACCTTC. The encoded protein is CASQRGGPYGYTF.

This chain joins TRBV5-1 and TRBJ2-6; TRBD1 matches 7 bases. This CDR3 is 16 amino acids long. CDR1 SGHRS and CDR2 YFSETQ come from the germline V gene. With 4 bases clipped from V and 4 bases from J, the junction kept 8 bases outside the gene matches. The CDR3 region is CASSPSTGAGANVLTF. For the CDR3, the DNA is TGCGCCAGCAGCCCCTCAACAGGGGCGGGGGCCAACGTCCTGACTTTC.

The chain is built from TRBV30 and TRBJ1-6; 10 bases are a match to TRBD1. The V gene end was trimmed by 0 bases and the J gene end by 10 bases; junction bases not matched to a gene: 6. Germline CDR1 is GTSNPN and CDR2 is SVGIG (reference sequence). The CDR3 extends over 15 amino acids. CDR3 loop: CAWSVLDRGESPLHF. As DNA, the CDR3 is TGTGCCTGGAGTGTACTGGACAGGGGGGAATCACCCCTCCACTTT.

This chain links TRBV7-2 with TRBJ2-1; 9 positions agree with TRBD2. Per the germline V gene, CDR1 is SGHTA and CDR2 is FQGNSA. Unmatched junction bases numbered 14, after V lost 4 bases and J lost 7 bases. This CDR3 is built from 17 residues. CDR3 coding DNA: TGTGCCAGCAGCTCGGACCCCAGCGGGGGGTTGCTGAATGAGCAGTTCTTC. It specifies CASSSDPSGGLLNEQFF.

CDR3 amino acids: CASSSLGPTDTQYF. In DNA form, the CDR3 reads TGTGCCAGCAGTTCCCTCGGGCCCACAGATACGCAGTATTTT. V is TRBV28 and J is TRBJ2-3, with D unresolved. V shed 4 bases and J shed 2 bases, with 10 bases lying between them. Germline V CDR1 and CDR2: MDHEN, SYDVKM. The CDR3 runs 14 residues.

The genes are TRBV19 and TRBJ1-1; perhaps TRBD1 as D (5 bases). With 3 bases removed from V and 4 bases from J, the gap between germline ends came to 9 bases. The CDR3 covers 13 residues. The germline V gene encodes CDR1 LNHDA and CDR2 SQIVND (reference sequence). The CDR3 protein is CASSIPGSTEAFF. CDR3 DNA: TGTGCCAGTAGTATCCCAGGGTCCACTGAAGCTTTCTTT.

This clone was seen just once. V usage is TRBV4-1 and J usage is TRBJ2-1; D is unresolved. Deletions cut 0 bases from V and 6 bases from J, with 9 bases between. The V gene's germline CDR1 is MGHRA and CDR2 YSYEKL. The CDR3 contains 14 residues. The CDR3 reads CASSQDVESNEQFF. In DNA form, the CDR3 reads TGCGCCAGCAGCCAAGATGTGGAGAGCAATGAGCAGTTCTTC.

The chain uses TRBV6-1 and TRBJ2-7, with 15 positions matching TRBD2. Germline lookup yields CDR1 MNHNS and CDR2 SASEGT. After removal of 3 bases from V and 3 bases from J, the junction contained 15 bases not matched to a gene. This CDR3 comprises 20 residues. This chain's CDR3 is CASSDTSPGLAGGFDYEQYF. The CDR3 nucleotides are TGTGCCAGCAGTGATACCTCGCCGGGACTAGCGGGGGGATTCGACTACGAGCAGTACTTC.

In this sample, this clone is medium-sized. CDR3 DNA: TGTGCCTGGGTCCCGGGACAGGGTATGACCCTCCACTTT. It is translated as CAWVPGQGMTLHF. The J gene is TRBJ1-6, the V gene TRBV30, with 9 bases lining up with TRBD1. V was clipped by 5 bases and J by 14 bases; unmatched bases: 10. Germline CDR1 is GTSNPN and CDR2 is SVGIG (reference sequence). This CDR3 spans 13 amino acids.

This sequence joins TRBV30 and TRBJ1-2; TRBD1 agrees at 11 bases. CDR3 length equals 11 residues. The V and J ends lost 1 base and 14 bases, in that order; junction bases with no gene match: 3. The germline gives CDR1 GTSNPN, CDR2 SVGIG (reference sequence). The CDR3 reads CAWSGRDRGTF. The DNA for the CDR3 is TGTGCCTGGAGTGGACGGGACAGGGGGACCTTC.

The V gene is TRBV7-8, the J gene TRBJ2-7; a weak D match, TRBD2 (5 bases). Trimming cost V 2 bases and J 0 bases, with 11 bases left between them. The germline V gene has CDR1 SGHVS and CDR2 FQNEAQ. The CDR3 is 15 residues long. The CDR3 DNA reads TGTGCCAGCAGCTTAATCGAGACTACCTCCTACGAGCAGTACTTC. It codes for CASSLIETTSYEQYF.

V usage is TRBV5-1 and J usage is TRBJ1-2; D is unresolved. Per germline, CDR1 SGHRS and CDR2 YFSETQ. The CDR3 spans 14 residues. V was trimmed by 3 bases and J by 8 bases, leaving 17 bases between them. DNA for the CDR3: TGCGCCAGCAGCTCCGAGCCGAACCTAAGCGGCTACACCTTC. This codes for CASSSEPNLSGYTF.

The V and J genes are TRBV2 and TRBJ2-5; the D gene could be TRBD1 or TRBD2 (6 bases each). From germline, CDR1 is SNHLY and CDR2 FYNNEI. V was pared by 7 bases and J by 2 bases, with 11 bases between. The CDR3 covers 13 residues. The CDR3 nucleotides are TGTGCCAGCATGGGGGGACAACAAGAGACCCAGTACTTC. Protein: CASMGGQQETQYF.

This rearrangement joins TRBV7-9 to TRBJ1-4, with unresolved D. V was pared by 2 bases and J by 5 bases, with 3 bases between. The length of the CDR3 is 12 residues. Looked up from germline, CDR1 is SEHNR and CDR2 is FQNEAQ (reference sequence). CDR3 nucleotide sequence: TGTGCCAGCAGCTTAAGGAATGAAAAACTGTTTTTT. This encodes CASSLRNEKLFF.

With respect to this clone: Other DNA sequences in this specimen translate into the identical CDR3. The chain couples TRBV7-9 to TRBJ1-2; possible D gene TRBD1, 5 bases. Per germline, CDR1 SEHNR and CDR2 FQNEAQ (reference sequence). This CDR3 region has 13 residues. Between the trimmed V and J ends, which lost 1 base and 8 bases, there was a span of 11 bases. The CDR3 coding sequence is TGTGCCAGCAGCTTAGTAGGGGACTCGGGCTACACCTTC. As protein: CASSLVGDSGYTF.

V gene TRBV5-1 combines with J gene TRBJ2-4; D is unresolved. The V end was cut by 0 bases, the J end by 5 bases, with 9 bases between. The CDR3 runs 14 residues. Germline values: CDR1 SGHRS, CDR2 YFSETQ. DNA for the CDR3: TGCGCCAGCAGCTTGGCTGGGGTCGAAAACATTCAGTACTTC. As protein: CASSLAGVENIQYF.

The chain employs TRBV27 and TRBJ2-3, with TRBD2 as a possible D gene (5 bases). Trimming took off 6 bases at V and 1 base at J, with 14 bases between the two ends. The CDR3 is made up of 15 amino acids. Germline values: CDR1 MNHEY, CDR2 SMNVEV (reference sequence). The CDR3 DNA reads TGTGCCAGCAGCCGACCCTCGGAGGGCACAGATACGCAGTATTTT. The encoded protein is CASSRPSEGTDTQYF.

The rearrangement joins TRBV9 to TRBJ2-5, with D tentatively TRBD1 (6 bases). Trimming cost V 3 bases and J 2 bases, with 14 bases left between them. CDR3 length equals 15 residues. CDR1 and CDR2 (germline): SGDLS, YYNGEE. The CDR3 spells CASSGTGTPQETQYF. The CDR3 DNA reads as TGTGCCAGCAGCGGGACCGGGACACCGCAAGAGACCCAGTACTTC.

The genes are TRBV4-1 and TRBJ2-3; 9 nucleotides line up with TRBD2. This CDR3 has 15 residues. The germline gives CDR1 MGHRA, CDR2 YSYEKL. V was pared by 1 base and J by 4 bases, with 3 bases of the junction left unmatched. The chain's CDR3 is CASSQGRGGPDTQYF. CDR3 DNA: TGCGCCAGCAGCCAAGGGCGGGGGGGACCAGATACGCAGTATTTT.

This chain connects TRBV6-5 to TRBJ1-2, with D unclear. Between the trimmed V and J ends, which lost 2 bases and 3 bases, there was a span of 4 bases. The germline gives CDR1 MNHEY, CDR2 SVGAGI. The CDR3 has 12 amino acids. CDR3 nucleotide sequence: TGTGCCAGCAGTTACCGGGACTATGGCTACACCTTC. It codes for CASSYRDYGYTF.

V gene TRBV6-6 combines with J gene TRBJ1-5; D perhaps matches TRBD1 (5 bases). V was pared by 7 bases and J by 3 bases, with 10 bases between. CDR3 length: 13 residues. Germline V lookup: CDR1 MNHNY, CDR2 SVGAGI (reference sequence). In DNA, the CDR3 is TGTGCCAGCACCGCGACAGACAATCAGCCCCAGCATTTT. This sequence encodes CASTATDNQPQHF.

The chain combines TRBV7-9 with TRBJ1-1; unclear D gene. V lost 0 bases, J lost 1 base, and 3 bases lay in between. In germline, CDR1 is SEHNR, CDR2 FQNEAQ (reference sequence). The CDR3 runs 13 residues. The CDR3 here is CASSLATNTEAFF. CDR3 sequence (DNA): TGTGCCAGCAGCTTAGCCACGAACACTGAAGCTTTCTTT. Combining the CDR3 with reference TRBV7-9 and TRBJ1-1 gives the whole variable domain DTGVSQNPRHKITKRGQNVTFRCDPISEHNRLYWYRQTLGQGPEFLTYFQNEAQLEKSRLLSDRFSAERPKGSFSTLEIQRTEQGDSAMYLCASSLATNTEAFFGQGTRLTVV.

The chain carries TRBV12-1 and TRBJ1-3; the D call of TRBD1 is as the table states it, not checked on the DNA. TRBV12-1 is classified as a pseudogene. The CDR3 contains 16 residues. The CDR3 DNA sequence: TGTGCCAGCAGCTTCAGGGCTCAGCACTCTGGAAACACCATATATTTT. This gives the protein CASSFRAQHSGNTIYF.

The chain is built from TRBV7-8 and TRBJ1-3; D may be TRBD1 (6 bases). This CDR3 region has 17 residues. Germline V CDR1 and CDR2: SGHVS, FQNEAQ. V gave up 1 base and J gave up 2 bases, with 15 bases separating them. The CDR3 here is CASSLEGQQGPGNTIYF. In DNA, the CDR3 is TGTGCCAGCAGCTTAGAGGGTCAGCAGGGGCCTGGAAACACCATATATTTT.

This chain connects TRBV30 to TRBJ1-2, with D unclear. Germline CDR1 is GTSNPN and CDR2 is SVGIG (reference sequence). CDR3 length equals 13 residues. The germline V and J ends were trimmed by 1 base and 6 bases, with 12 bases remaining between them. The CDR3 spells CAWSAFPEDGYTF. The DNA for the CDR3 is TGTGCCTGGAGTGCCTTTCCGGAAGATGGCTACACCTTC. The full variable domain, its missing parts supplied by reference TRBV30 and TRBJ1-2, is SQTIHQWPATLVQPVGSPLSLECTVEGTSNPNLYWYRQAAGRGLQLLFYSVGIGQISSEVPQNLSASRPQDRQFILSSKKLLLSDSGFYLCAWSAFPEDGYTFGSGTRLTVV.

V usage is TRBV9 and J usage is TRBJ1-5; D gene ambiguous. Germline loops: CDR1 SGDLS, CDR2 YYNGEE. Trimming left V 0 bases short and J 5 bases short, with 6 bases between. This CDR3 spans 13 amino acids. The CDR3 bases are TGTGCCAGCAGCGTAGACGGGCATCAGCCCCAGCATTTT. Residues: CASSVDGHQPQHF.

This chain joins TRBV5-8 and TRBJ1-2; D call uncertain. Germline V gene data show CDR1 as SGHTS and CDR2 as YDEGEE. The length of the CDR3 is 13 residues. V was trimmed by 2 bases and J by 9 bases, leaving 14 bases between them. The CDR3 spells CASSFSQLDSYTF. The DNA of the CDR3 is TGTGCCAGCAGCTTCTCACAGCTTGATAGCTACACCTTC.

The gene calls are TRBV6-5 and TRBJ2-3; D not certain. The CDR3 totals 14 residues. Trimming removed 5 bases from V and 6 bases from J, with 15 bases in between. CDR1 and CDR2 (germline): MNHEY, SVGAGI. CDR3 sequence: CASSPTRAPDTQYF. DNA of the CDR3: TGTGCCAGCAGTCCAACCCGGGCGCCTGATACGCAGTATTTT.

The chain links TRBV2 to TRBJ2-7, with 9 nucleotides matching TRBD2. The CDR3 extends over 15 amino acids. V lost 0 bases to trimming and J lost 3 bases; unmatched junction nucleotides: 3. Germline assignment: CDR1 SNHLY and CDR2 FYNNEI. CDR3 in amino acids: CASSEASGGYYEQYF. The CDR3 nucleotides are TGTGCCAGCAGTGAAGCTAGCGGGGGATACTACGAGCAGTACTTC.